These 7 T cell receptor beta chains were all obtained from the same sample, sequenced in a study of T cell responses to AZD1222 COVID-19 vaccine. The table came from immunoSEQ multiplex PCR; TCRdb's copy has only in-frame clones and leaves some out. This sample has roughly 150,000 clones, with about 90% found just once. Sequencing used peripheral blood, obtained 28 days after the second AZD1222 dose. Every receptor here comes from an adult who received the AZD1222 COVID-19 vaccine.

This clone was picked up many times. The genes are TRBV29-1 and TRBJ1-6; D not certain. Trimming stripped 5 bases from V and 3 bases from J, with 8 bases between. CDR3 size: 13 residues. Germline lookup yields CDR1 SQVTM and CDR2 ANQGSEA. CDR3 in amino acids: CSVRQNYNSPLHF. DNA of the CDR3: TGCAGCGTTAGGCAGAACTATAATTCACCCCTCCACTTT.

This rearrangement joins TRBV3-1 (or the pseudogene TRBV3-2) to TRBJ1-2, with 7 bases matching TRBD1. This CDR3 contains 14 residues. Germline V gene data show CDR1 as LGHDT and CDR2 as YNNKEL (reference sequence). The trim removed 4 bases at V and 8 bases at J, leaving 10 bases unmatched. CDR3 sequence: CASSPAQGVGGYTF. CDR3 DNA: TGTGCCAGCAGCCCGGCGCAGGGGGTGGGCGGCTACACCTTC.

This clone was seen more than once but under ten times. CDR3 nucleotides: TGTGCCGGGGGACCCCCGGAGGGCTATGGCTACACCTTC. Encoded protein: CAGGPPEGYGYTF. This chain uses TRBV10-3 with TRBJ1-2, with D perhaps TRBD1 (5 bases). V was trimmed by 11 bases and J by 4 bases, leaving 17 bases between them. The CDR3 loop spans 13 amino acids. From germline, CDR1 is ENHRY and CDR2 SYGVKD.

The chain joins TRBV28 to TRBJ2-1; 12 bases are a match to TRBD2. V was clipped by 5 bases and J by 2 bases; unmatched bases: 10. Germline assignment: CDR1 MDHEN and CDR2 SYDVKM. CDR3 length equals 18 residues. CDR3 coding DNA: TGTGCCAGCAGTGCGATGGGACTAGCGGGCCCTACCTACAATGAGCAGTTCTTC. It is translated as CASSAMGLAGPTYNEQFF.

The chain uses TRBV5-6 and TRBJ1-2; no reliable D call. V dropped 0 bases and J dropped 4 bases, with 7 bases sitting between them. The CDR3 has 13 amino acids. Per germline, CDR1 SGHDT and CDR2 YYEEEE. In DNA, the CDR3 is TGTGCCAGCAGCTTGGCGGCTGTCTATGGCTACACCTTC. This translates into CASSLAAVYGYTF.

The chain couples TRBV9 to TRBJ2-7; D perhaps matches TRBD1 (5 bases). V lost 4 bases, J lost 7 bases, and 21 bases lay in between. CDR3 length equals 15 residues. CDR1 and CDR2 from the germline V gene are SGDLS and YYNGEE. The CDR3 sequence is CASSQTVDRGGEQYF. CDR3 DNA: TGTGCCAGCAGCCAAACCGTAGATAGGGGTGGGGAGCAGTACTTC. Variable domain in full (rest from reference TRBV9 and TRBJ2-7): DSGVTQTPKHLITATGQRVTLRCSPRSGDLSVYWYQQSLDQGLQFLIQYYNGEERAKGNILERFSAQQFPDLHSELNLSSLELGDSALYFCASSQTVDRGGEQYFGPGTRLTVT.

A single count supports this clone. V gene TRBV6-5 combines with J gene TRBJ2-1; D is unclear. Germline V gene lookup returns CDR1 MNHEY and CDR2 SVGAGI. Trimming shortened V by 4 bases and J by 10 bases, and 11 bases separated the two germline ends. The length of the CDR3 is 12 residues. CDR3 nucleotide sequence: TGTGCCAGCAGTTTTAACCAGAGAGAGCAGTTCTTC. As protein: CASSFNQREQFF.